This entry concerns a single T cell receptor beta chain. Antigen unknown. Germline V gene lookup returns CDR1 DFQATT and CDR2 SNEGSKA (reference sequence). This CDR3 is built from 14 residues. Trimming took 3 bases from V and 2 from J, leaving 11 bases between them. This sample is part of a study of CD8 T cells in ankylosing spondylitis. Study-level findings and limits: Reportedly, disease-linked clones are significantly enriched in ankylosing spondylitis patients' matched synovial fluid. Certain motif variants had earlier been reported in reactive arthritis synovial fluid and blood. Ankylosing spondylitis blood appeared to be characterized by a TCR beta motif of several highly homologous variants.

Each TCR beta library was made by quantitative 5'-RACE that incorporated molecular barcodes. TCRdb reprocessed the 5' RACE reads with MiXCR, giving one entry per CDR3 protein. The data hold under 200,000 distinct CDR3 sequences, with 9.8% observed a single time. The chain employs TRBV20-1 and TRBJ2-1; weak D call: TRBD2 (6 bases). The receptor was derived from a female donor with ankylosing spondylitis or in good health (not recorded which). The source material was blood, either unsorted or a sorted T cell fraction (not recorded which). The DNA for the CDR3 is TGCAGTGCTAGGTACGGGAGCCCCTACAATGAGCAGTTCTTC. Its translation: CSARYGSPYNEQFF.